The present T cell receptor (beta chain) was sequenced within a study of blood T cell repertoires in COVID-19. About the study: Sites across the United States, Italy and Spain contributed samples from acute and convalescent COVID-19. In each case, the material was cDNA or gDNA derived from T cells, B-cell-depleted T cells, or PBMCs.

The CDR3 runs to 16 residues. J was trimmed by 5 bases and V by 5 bases; bases with no gene match: 10. CDR1 is MNHEY, CDR2 SMNVEV, per germline (reference sequence). Source study methods: From reference gene primer amplification, estimates of nucleated cell counts were derived. TCRdb's table, derived via immunoSEQ multiplex PCR, lists solely in-frame clones and lacks some. V, J and clone size are taken as reported in that table, and D and trimming were inferred from the DNA itself. This sample carries fewer than 90,000 clones, roughly 86% of them seen once, and the ten largest clones take 4.5% to 6%.

Sequencing was performed on peripheral blood. The TCR sequence derives from a man in his fifties or sixties with active or convalescent COVID-19. The rearrangement links TRBV27 to TRBJ2-5; 11 bases align to TRBD2. The CDR3 DNA follows: TGTGCCAGCAGTCCAGCTAGCGGGGGGCCGAAGGAGACCCAGTACTTC. It is translated as CASSPASGGPKETQYF.